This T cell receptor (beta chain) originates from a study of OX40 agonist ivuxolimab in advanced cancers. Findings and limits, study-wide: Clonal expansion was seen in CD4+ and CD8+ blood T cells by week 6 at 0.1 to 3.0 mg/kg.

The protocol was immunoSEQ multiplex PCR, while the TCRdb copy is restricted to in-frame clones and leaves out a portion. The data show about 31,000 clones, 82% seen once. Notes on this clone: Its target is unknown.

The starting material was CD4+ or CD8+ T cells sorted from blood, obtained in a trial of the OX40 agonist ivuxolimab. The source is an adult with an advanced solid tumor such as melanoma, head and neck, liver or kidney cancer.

The CDR3 region has the DNA TGTGCCAGTGGGGATCAGCCCCAGCATTTT. Translation: CASGDQPQHF. The rearrangement joins TRBV6-1 to TRBJ1-5; no reliable D call. The CDR3 length is 10 residues. Between the trimmed V and J ends, which lost 9 bases and 5 bases, there was a span of 5 bases. The germline CDR1 and CDR2 sequences are MNHNS and SASEGT.